These 13 T cell receptor beta chains were sequenced from one sample in a study of post-analysis software for immune sequencing data. Their cognate antigens are unknown. Whole-study findings and limits: In patients, 4 to 6 TRBV segments were more frequent than in controls, with TRBV5-6, TRBV5-1 and TRBV20-1 among them.

The TCR beta cDNA libraries carried unique molecular identifiers. TCRdb redid the calling of the PCR reads with MiXCR, one entry per CDR3 protein. The sample holds roughly 800,000 distinct CDR3 sequences; 25% to 30% are singletons and the top ten take 0.56%. The sequenced sample consisted of blood. These receptors were taken from a girl aged 10 to 17 with multiple sclerosis.

V gene TRBV20-1 combines with J gene TRBJ2-1, with D possibly being TRBD2 (6 bases). Per germline, CDR1 DFQATT and CDR2 SNEGSKA (reference sequence). The CDR3 loop spans 16 amino acids. Trimming took 6 bases from V and 4 from J, leaving 22 bases between them. The CDR3 DNA is TGCAGTGCCGGGGGACTCGCCGGGACCAATTACAATGAGCAGTTCTTC. Its translation: CSAGGLAGTNYNEQFF.

This chain connects TRBV20-1 to TRBJ2-7; D remains unclear. The V gene's germline CDR1 is DFQATT and CDR2 SNEGSKA (reference sequence). V lost 6 bases to trimming and J lost 4 bases, with 10 bases between them. The CDR3 covers 11 residues. The CDR3 reads CSAAGQYEQYF. The DNA of the CDR3 is TGCAGTGCAGCCGGGCAGTACGAGCAGTACTTC.

This clonotype was counted only a few times. This rearrangement joins TRBV29-1 to TRBJ1-2; D not resolved. CDR1 is SQVTM, CDR2 ANQGSEA, per germline. The germline V and J ends were trimmed by 4 bases and 4 bases, with 13 bases remaining between them. This CDR3 has 13 residues. CDR3 region: CSVVWDLGYGYTF. CDR3 DNA sequence: TGCAGCGTTGTCTGGGATTTGGGCTATGGCTACACCTTC.

This clonotype is a singleton in its sample. The chain links TRBV5-6 to TRBJ2-1, with D unresolved. Germline V gives CDR1 SGHDT, CDR2 YYEEEE. The CDR3 is 15 residues long. V shed 0 bases and J shed 3 bases, with 10 bases lying between them. CDR3 protein: CASSLAETGYNEQFF. The CDR3 bases are TGTGCCAGCAGCTTGGCCGAGACCGGCTACAATGAGCAGTTCTTC.

The chain carries TRBV6-5 and TRBJ2-1, with 11 nucleotides matching TRBD2. Germline V lookup: CDR1 MNHEY, CDR2 SVGAGI. This CDR3 has 15 amino acids. The V segment lost 7 bases and the J segment 6 bases; nucleotides outside the gene matches: 8. CDR3 sequence (DNA): TGTGCCAGCACCTCACTAGCGGGAGTTCGCAATGAGCAGTTCTTC. It translates to CASTSLAGVRNEQFF.

The J gene is TRBJ2-7, the V gene TRBV10-3, with D unclear. CDR1 and CDR2 from the germline V gene are ENHRY and SYGVKD. The CDR3 covers 14 residues. V lost 0 bases, J lost 5 bases, and 11 bases lay in between. Here the CDR3 reads CAISESTWNNEQYF. The CDR3, as DNA: TGTGCCATCAGTGAGTCGACATGGAATAACGAGCAGTACTTC.

V is TRBV21-1 and J is TRBJ1-2. TRBV21-1 is a pseudogene. The CDR3 extends over 16 amino acids. CDR3 nucleotide sequence: TGTGCCAGCAGCGCGACACCTCGGATGGCCTTCTATGGCTACACCTTC. This codes for CASSATPRMAFYGYTF.

This clonotype was counted a single time. The gene calls are TRBV19 and TRBJ2-4; 8 nucleotides line up with TRBD1. Near its end, the DNA agrees better with TRBJ2-7, so the J call may be wrong. This CDR3 comprises 14 residues. CDR1 LNHDA and CDR2 SQIVND come from the germline V gene (reference sequence). As DNA, the CDR3 is TGTGCCAGTAGTATGGGGACAGGATTTTACGAGCAGTACTTC. Translated, it gives CASSMGTGFYEQYF.

Comment on this clonotype: Given a much more abundant clone one base away, this may be a read error. V gene TRBV7-9 combines with J gene TRBJ2-6; D is perhaps TRBD2 (6 bases). CDR1 and CDR2 from the germline V gene are SEHNR and FQNEAQ (reference sequence). The CDR3 is 16 amino acids. CDR3 nucleotides: TGTGTCAGCAGCTCTACCGAGGGAGGTGGGGCCAACGTCCTGACTTTC. Its protein is CVSSSTEGGGANVLTF.

This clonotype showed up just a few times. This chain uses TRBV10-3 with TRBJ2-5; TRBD1 matches at 10 bases. V was pared by 8 bases and J by 5 bases, with 11 bases of the junction left unmatched. The CDR3 spans 15 residues. Germline CDR1 is ENHRY and CDR2 is SYGVKD. The CDR3 coding sequence is TGTGCCATCGGGGGACAGGGGATTGCAGGGGAGACCCAGTACTTC. The encoded protein is CAIGGQGIAGETQYF.

This clonotype was detected only a few times. V and J are TRBV29-1 and TRBJ2-7; 9 nucleotides line up with TRBD1. Germline assignment: CDR1 SQVTM and CDR2 ANQGSEA. V was pared by 7 bases and J by 0 bases, with 4 bases of the junction left unmatched. CDR3 length: 13 amino acids. For the CDR3, the DNA is TGCAGCGCGGGACAGGGTAACTCCTACGAGCAGTACTTC. Translation: CSAGQGNSYEQYF.

This clonotype showed up just a few times. The chain carries TRBV20-1 and TRBJ1-6, with 10 bases matching TRBD1. The length of the CDR3 is 13 residues. The V gene's germline CDR1 is DFQATT and CDR2 SNEGSKA (reference sequence). The CDR3, as DNA: TGCGGGGCCCCCGGGACAGGGGAATCACCCCTCCACTTT. It yields the protein CGAPGTGESPLHF.

As DNA, the CDR3 is TGTGCCAGCAGCCGCGACAGGGTAATGGTCACTGAAGCTTTCTTT. This sequence encodes CASSRDRVMVTEAFF. This chain connects TRBV7-8 to TRBJ1-1; 7 nucleotides align to TRBD1. The CDR3 has 15 residues. J gave up 4 bases and V 5 bases, and 10 bases lay outside the gene matches. Per germline, CDR1 SGHVS and CDR2 FQNEAQ.